Listed below are T cell receptor beta chains from one sample, sequenced in a study of cytomegalovirus exposure and HLA in healthy donors. Here immunoSEQ multiplex PCR was the method, and the copy in TCRdb shows in-frame clones only, minus some. The data contain some 200,000 clones, 82% of them seen just once; the ten biggest clones take up about 0.84%. The sequencing sample was made of PBMCs. The receptors shown here come from a young woman in good health and CMV-seronegative. Each CDR3 is given with its conserved first and last residue. The D gene is left open where the match is weak. Some rows have no size entry. The others give once, few or many, or a class for an expanded clone.

size: -
D: -
V: TRBV5-4
J: TRBJ2-3
DNA: TGTGCCAGCAGCCGGGACACTAGCACAGATACGCAGTATTTT
CDR3: CASSRDTSTDTQYF

size: few
D: -
V: TRBV4-2
J: TRBJ1-1
DNA: TGTGCCAGCAGCCGAAAGAGACAGATTGAAGCTTTCTTT
CDR3: CASSRKRQIEAFF

size: -
D: -
V: TRBV5-1
J: TRBJ1-3
DNA: TGCGCCAGCAGCTTGGATTTAATCCGCTCTGGAAACACCATATATTTT
CDR3: CASSLDLIRSGNTIYF

size: -
D: -
V: TRBV28
J: TRBJ1-1
DNA: TGTGCCAGCACCCCGGGCAGGGAGGCGCCTGAAGCTTTCTTT
CDR3: CASTPGREAPEAFF

size: -
D: -
V: TRBV7-3
J: TRBJ2-3
DNA: TGTGCCAGCAGCCCTGGGGTAGCGGAGACAGATACGCAGTATTTT
CDR3: CASSPGVAETDTQYF

size: -
D: TRBD1
V: TRBV13
J: TRBJ1-3
DNA: TGTGCCAGCAGCTTTAACAGGGGGCGTGGAAACACCATATATTTT
CDR3: CASSFNRGRGNTIYF

size: once
D: -
V: TRBV6-5
J: TRBJ2-7
DNA: TGTGCCAGCAGTTACTCAGGAACAGTAACCTACGAGCAGTACTTC
CDR3: CASSYSGTVTYEQYF

size: -
D: TRBD2
V: TRBV7-3
J: TRBJ2-1
DNA: TGTGCCAGCAGCTATACCGGGACTAGCGGTTACAATGAGCAGTTCTTC
CDR3: CASSYTGTSGYNEQFF

size: once
D: TRBD2
V: TRBV5-1
J: TRBJ2-1
DNA: TGCGCCAGCAGCTCTAGCGGGGGGGTGAATGAGCAGTTCTTC
CDR3: CASSSSGGVNEQFF

size: -
D: -
V: TRBV2
J: TRBJ2-5
DNA: TGTGCCAGCAGCCCCTTCCGGGAGAGACGGGAGACCCAGTACTTC
CDR3: CASSPFRERRETQYF

size: once
D: TRBD1
V: TRBV5-1
J: TRBJ1-1
DNA: TGCGCCAGCAGCTCGACAGGGGAGAACACTGAAGCTTTCTTT
CDR3: CASSSTGENTEAFF